This T cell receptor (beta chain) was profiled in a study of blood T cell repertoires in COVID-19. TCRdb's copy holds only in-frame clones and misses some; the assay was immunoSEQ multiplex PCR. The sample yields some 450,000 clones, roughly 89% seen once. V shed 7 bases, J shed 4 bases, and the junction held 9 bases outside the gene matches. The germline V gene encodes CDR1 SGHTA and CDR2 FQGNSA. This CDR3 comprises 14 residues. The chain links TRBV7-2 to TRBJ1-1; 7 bases agree with TRBD1. The TCR originated in a man between 18 and 29 years old with COVID-19, enrolled during active disease. Source material: peripheral blood. Written as DNA, the CDR3 is TGTGCCAGCACCCCTGACAGGGCAAGCACTGAAGCTTTCTTT. Translation gives CASTPDRASTEAFF.